Presented here are 20 T cell receptor beta chains from one specimen sequenced in a study of T cells expressing NK-cell markers (TCRdb year 2020). The library was generated by 5' RACE. The sequencer was an Illumina HiSeq 2000. TCRdb reprocessed the sequencing reads and holds a single record per CDR3 protein sequence, with no DNA. This sample's table has entries for about 430,000 distinct CDR3 sequences. The ten largest account for roughly 1.4% of the sample. The sample consisted of blood T cells: a sorted CD56 or NKG2C T cell subset, CD4+ or CD8+ T cells, or bulk PBMC T cells (not recorded which). The receptors shown here come from a woman aged 50 to 65 in good health. Donor details come from another sample of the same person, matched by shared clones.

This sequence joins TRBV30 and TRBJ2-4; as DNA is missing, the TRBD2 call by TCRdb cannot be tested. The CDR3 extends over 18 amino acids. The germline V gene has CDR1 GTSNPN and CDR2 SVGIG (reference sequence). The CDR3 here is CAWGPPESLTLAKNIQYF.

The chain combines TRBV5-1 with TRBJ2-6; the TRBD1 assignment by TCRdb is unverifiable without DNA. This CDR3 spans 18 amino acids. Per the germline V gene, CDR1 is SGHRS and CDR2 is YFSETQ. The CDR3 sequence: CASSSLGQSSSGANVLTF.

The chain uses TRBV6-5 and TRBJ1-5; TCRdb designates TRBD1, a call that cannot be tested without DNA. Germline V CDR1 and CDR2: MNHEY, SVGAGI. The CDR3 is 15 amino acids. The CDR3 region is CASRKQGSLSQPQHF.

J is TRBJ2-5 and V is TRBV24-1. CDR1 is KGHDR and CDR2 is SFDVKD in the germline V gene. The CDR3 runs to 13 residues. CDR3 loop: CATSGSPQETQYF.

The V call is TRBV20-1, the J call TRBJ2-2; the D call of TRBD1 rests on TCRdb alone, since no DNA is present to check it. There are 12 residues in the CDR3. Looked up from germline, CDR1 is DFQATT and CDR2 is SNEGSKA (reference sequence). The CDR3 is CSQGAYTGELFF.

The V call is TRBV24-1, the J call TRBJ2-5; TCRdb selects TRBD2, and the lack of DNA leaves this call unchecked. CDR3 size: 15 residues. Germline values: CDR1 KGHDR, CDR2 SFDVKD. This CDR3 reads CATSDLKGPQETQYF.

The chain combines TRBV12-3 or TRBV12-4 with TRBJ2-5; TCRdb calls TRBD2, which cannot be checked without DNA. This CDR3 is 17 amino acids long. The CDR3 protein is CASSLISGSGTQETQYF.

V is TRBV6-1 and J is TRBJ2-2; TCRdb picks TRBD1, but there is no DNA to check that call. Germline lookup yields CDR1 MNHNS and CDR2 SASEGT. The CDR3 has 17 amino acids. CDR3 in amino acids: CASSAAGQGVFAGELFF.

This sequence joins TRBV4-1 and TRBJ2-3. CDR3 size: 14 residues. CDR1 is MGHRA and CDR2 is YSYEKL in the germline V gene. CDR3 residues: CASSRTRWGDTQYF.

The V gene is TRBV29-1, the J gene TRBJ2-7. Germline V lookup: CDR1 SQVTM, CDR2 ANQGSEA. The CDR3 has 12 amino acids. This chain's CDR3 is CSVTQGTDEQYF.

The chain combines TRBV29-1 with TRBJ2-1; TCRdb designates TRBD2, a call that cannot be tested without DNA. Germline V gene data show CDR1 as SQVTM and CDR2 as ANQGSEA. There are 14 residues in the CDR3. This CDR3 is CSVVGLAEYNEQFF.

This chain's CDR3 is CASSPGATQETQYF. The chain couples TRBV12-3 or TRBV12-4 to TRBJ2-5; TCRdb selects TRBD1, and the lack of DNA leaves this call unchecked. CDR3 length: 14 residues.

The rearrangement uses TRBV5-1 and TRBJ2-1; the D gene TCRdb calls, TRBD2, cannot be checked with no DNA. CDR1 and CDR2 from the germline V gene are SGHRS and YFSETQ. This CDR3 has 14 residues. CDR3 sequence reads: CASSGAGGYNEQFF.

The chain joins TRBV29-1 to TRBJ1-1; the D call from TCRdb, TRBD1, cannot be confirmed without DNA. The germline V gene encodes CDR1 SQVTM and CDR2 ANQGSEA. The CDR3 is 11 residues long. The chain's CDR3 is CSVDSVPEAFF.

The chain employs TRBV5-1 and TRBJ2-1; TCRdb reports TRBD2, a call that lacks DNA to check it against. CDR3 length: 11 amino acids. Germline V CDR1 and CDR2: SGHRS, YFSETQ. The CDR3 region is CASSFSDEQFF.

V gene TRBV6-5 combines with J gene TRBJ2-1; TCRdb picks TRBD2, but there is no DNA to check that call. The CDR3 is made up of 16 amino acids. Germline V gene data show CDR1 as MNHEY and CDR2 as SVGAGI. CDR3 sequence reads: CASSYPVGGRFDEQFF.

The rearrangement joins TRBV20-1 to TRBJ2-7; TCRdb proposes TRBD2, but this gene call is untestable without DNA. The CDR3 runs 14 residues. CDR1 is DFQATT and CDR2 is SNEGSKA in the germline V gene (reference sequence). The CDR3 loop is CSARSGNALREQYF.

The chain employs TRBV5-1 and TRBJ2-3; the TRBD2 assignment by TCRdb is unverifiable without DNA. Germline V gene lookup returns CDR1 SGHRS and CDR2 YFSETQ. The CDR3 length is 17 residues. This CDR3 reads CASSLAAAGVVADTQYF. The variable domain in full, with the rest retrieved from reference TRBV5-1 and TRBJ2-3, is KAGVTQTPRYLIKTRGQQVTLSCSPISGHRSVSWYQQTPGQGLQFLFEYFSETQRNKGNFPGRFSGRQFSNSRSEMNVSTLELGDSALYLCASSLAAAGVVADTQYFGPGTRLTVL.

The V call is TRBV29-1, the J call TRBJ1-4; the TCRdb call, TRBD1, lacks DNA for checking. Germline V gives CDR1 SQVTM, CDR2 ANQGSEA. The CDR3 runs 13 residues. The CDR3 region is CSVESPGNEKLFF.

This chain joins TRBV5-1 and TRBJ2-3; TCRdb picks TRBD1, but there is no DNA to check that call. There are 15 residues in the CDR3. Germline V lookup: CDR1 SGHRS, CDR2 YFSETQ. The CDR3 spells CASSLVLGTTDTQYF.